A single sample is the source of the 19 T cell receptor beta chains below, sequenced in a study of T-cell memory formation after mild COVID-19. TCRdb re-derived calls from the 5' RACE reads in MiXCR, one entry per CDR3 protein. Among approximately 170,000 distinct CDR3 sequences listed, about an eighth were seen once. Sequencing was carried out using PBMCs or a T cell subset sorted from them (not recorded which). These receptors all stem from a man between 18 and 35 years old who had mild COVID-19 (a few samples of this study predate the infection). Cell type and time point are not known.

The V and J genes are TRBV7-9 and TRBJ2-7, with a possible D match to TRBD1 (6 bases). Germline values: CDR1 SEHNR, CDR2 FQNEAQ (reference sequence). CDR3 length equals 18 residues. The V end lost 5 bases, the J end lost 1 base, and 24 bases lay between the germline ends. CDR3 coding DNA: TGTGCCAGCAGCCCTAAATTTATGGACAGCCTCTTGTCCTACGAGCAGTACTTC. It yields the protein CASSPKFMDSLLSYEQYF.

The genes are TRBV28 and TRBJ2-3; TRBD2 matches 8 bases. The V and J ends lost 6 bases and 2 bases, in that order; junction bases with no gene match: 19. From germline, CDR1 is MDHEN and CDR2 SYDVKM. The CDR3 is 19 residues long. The CDR3 loop reads CASSFYPRILAGNTDTQYF. The CDR3 region has the DNA TGTGCCAGCAGCTTTTACCCCCGAATCTTAGCGGGGAACACAGATACGCAGTATTTT.

This clonotype came up a few times. V is TRBV20-1 and J is TRBJ1-4; D remains unclear. The germline V gene encodes CDR1 DFQATT and CDR2 SNEGSKA (reference sequence). The V and J ends lost 3 bases and 7 bases respectively, with 12 bases between them. There are 13 residues in the CDR3. The CDR3 DNA is TGCAGTGCTAGGAGGAAGACGAGTGAAAAACTGTTTTTT. It specifies CSARRKTSEKLFF.

The sample holds many counts of this clonotype. This chain uses TRBV27 with TRBJ2-1; D uncertain. V shed 8 bases and J shed 2 bases, with 16 bases lying between them. CDR1 is MNHEY and CDR2 is SMNVEV in the germline V gene (reference sequence). The CDR3 runs 15 residues. As DNA, the CDR3 is TGTGCCAGCCTTGTTTGGCCAAATACCTACAATGAGCAGTTCTTC. Its translation: CASLVWPNTYNEQFF.

The genes are TRBV19 and TRBJ1-2; a possible D gene is TRBD1 (5 bases). The V and J ends lost 8 bases and 5 bases respectively, with 12 bases between them. This CDR3 region has 12 residues. The germline CDR1 and CDR2 sequences are LNHDA and SQIVND (reference sequence). For the CDR3, the DNA is TGTGCCAGTTCCGACAGATCATATGGCTACACCTTC. Translation: CASSDRSYGYTF.

This clonotype was observed a few times. This chain links TRBV5-1 with TRBJ2-5; 7 bases align to TRBD1. The trim removed 4 bases at V and 2 bases at J, leaving 5 bases unmatched. CDR3 size: 14 residues. Germline CDR1 reads SGHRS; CDR2 reads YFSETQ. The CDR3 nucleotides are TGCGCCAGCAGCCTGGCGACAGGGCAAGAGACCCAGTACTTC. Translated, it gives CASSLATGQETQYF.

This clonotype was seen ten or more times. The chain couples TRBV11-2 to TRBJ2-5, with 8 bases that match TRBD1. The CDR3 is 14 amino acids. Germline CDR1 and CDR2: SGHAT and FQNNGV. V dropped 1 base and J dropped 5; count of bases not matched to a gene: 3. As DNA, the CDR3 is TGTGCCAGCAGCTTAGCAGGGGGCGCGGAGACCCAGTACTTC. This encodes CASSLAGGAETQYF.

This clonotype was observed at least ten times. The CDR3 nucleotides read TGCGCCAGCAGCCGGAGGCCCGGACAGGTAGCATCTGGGGCCAACGTCCTGACTTTC. This gives the protein CASSRRPGQVASGANVLTF. This chain uses TRBV5-1 with TRBJ2-6, with 7 bases that match TRBD1. This CDR3 region has 19 residues. J lost 1 base, V lost 4 bases, and 14 bases had no gene match. Germline-derived CDR1 and CDR2 are SGHRS and YFSETQ.

A remark on this clonotype: At one of its ends the junction is not consistent with the germline gene, which may arise from a read error. This chain connects TRBV18 to TRBJ1-6; D is unresolved. The germline V gene has CDR1 KGHSH and CDR2 LQKENI. The CDR3 has 16 residues. CDR3 nucleotide sequence: TGTGTCAGCTCACCGAGGGAGAGCTCCTATAATTCACCCCTCCACTTT. This encodes CVSSPRESSYNSPLHF.

This clonotype was counted between two and nine times. The chain links TRBV5-1 to TRBJ1-1; 9 bases are shared with TRBD1. V lost 3 bases to trimming and J lost 0 bases; unmatched junction nucleotides: 6. CDR1 is SGHRS and CDR2 is YFSETQ in the germline V gene. This CDR3 has 16 amino acids. The CDR3 loop reads CASSWTGTGMNTEAFF. CDR3 DNA sequence: TGCGCCAGCAGCTGGACCGGGACAGGGATGAACACTGAAGCTTTCTTT.

This clonotype showed up just a few times. This chain links TRBV29-1 with TRBJ2-1, with 9 bases lining up with TRBD1. The CDR3 sequence is 14 residues long. Losses at the gene ends were 7 bases for V and 6 bases for J; bases not matched to a gene: 10. Germline CDR1 and CDR2: SQVTM and ANQGSEA. The CDR3, as DNA: TGCAGCGGACTTCGAGGGACAGGGCGCAATGAGCAGTTCTTC. Translating it yields CSGLRGTGRNEQFF.

V usage is TRBV9 and J usage is TRBJ2-1; D not resolved. CDR3 size: 15 residues. The germline CDR1 and CDR2 sequences are SGDLS and YYNGEE. The V end lost 0 bases, the J end lost 5 bases, and 12 bases lay between the germline ends. In DNA form, the CDR3 reads TGTGCCAGCAGCGTAGGTGGCCAGCCCAACAATGAGCAGTTCTTC. Encoded protein: CASSVGGQPNNEQFF.

The chain recombines TRBV2 with TRBJ1-2, with a weak D call TRBD1 (5 bases). This CDR3 is built from 15 residues. V was cut by 5 bases and J by 4 bases, with 17 bases left in between. The germline V gene has CDR1 SNHLY and CDR2 FYNNEI. As DNA, the CDR3 is TGTGCCAGCAGTCTTGGTCCCGGTGGGGGCTATGGCTACACCTTC. This codes for CASSLGPGGGYGYTF.

The rearrangement links TRBV5-1 to TRBJ1-3; possibly TRBD1 for D (5 bases). Between the trimmed V and J ends, which lost 0 bases and 4 bases, there was a span of 14 bases. Germline-derived CDR1 and CDR2 are SGHRS and YFSETQ. The CDR3 spans 16 residues. The CDR3 sequence is CASSLGGPSTGNTIYF. The CDR3 DNA sequence: TGCGCCAGCAGCTTGGGGGGACCGTCGACGGGAAACACCATATATTTT.

Only a few counts were recorded for this clonotype. V and J are TRBV7-2 and TRBJ2-5; D uncertain. The germline V gene encodes CDR1 SGHTA and CDR2 FQGNSA. Deletions cut 5 bases from V and 3 bases from J, with 13 bases between. The length of the CDR3 is 14 residues. This CDR3 is CASSPRAQKETQYF. The CDR3 DNA reads TGTGCCAGCAGCCCCCGGGCCCAAAAAGAGACCCAGTACTTC.

J is TRBJ1-5 and V is TRBV7-2; 7 bases match TRBD1. Germline trimming cut 3 bases from V and 1 base from J; bases unmatched to any gene: 6. The germline V gene has CDR1 SGHTA and CDR2 FQGNSA. The CDR3 has 16 amino acids. In nucleotides, the CDR3 is TGTGCCAGCAGCTTGTACGACAGGGCGAGCAATCAGCCCCAGCATTTT. Residues: CASSLYDRASNQPQHF.

This clonotype was found a few times. The chain recombines TRBV7-2 with TRBJ1-6; D possibly corresponds to TRBD1 (6 bases). The germline V gene has CDR1 SGHTA and CDR2 FQGNSA. Trimming cost V 3 bases and J 10 bases, with 13 bases left between them. The CDR3 runs 14 residues. CDR3 nucleotides: TGTGCCAGCAGCTTGGTAGGGGGAGAATCACCCCTCCACTTT. It specifies CASSLVGGESPLHF.

V gene TRBV11-3 combines with J gene TRBJ1-1, with D possibly matching TRBD1 (6 bases). With 2 bases removed from V and 4 bases from J, the gap between germline ends came to 11 bases. The CDR3 runs 14 residues. CDR1 is SGHNT and CDR2 is YENEEA in the germline V gene. As DNA, the CDR3 is TGTGCCAGCAGCTTACACAGGGAGAGCACTGAAGCTTTCTTT. It encodes CASSLHRESTEAFF.

The chain joins TRBV4-1 to TRBJ2-5, with TRBD1 matching 8 bases. Looked up from germline, CDR1 is MGHRA and CDR2 is YSYEKL. The V segment lost 3 bases and the J segment 4 bases; nucleotides outside the gene matches: 4. There are 14 residues in the CDR3. CDR3 sequence (DNA): TGCGCCAGCAGCCATCGCAGGGGGCGAGAGACCCAGTACTTC. Translating gives CASSHRRGRETQYF.